The 2 T cell receptor beta chains below come from one sample, sequenced in a study of Graves' ophthalmopathy and Graves' hyperthyroidism. Amplification of TCR beta CDR3 regions used RNA transcripts. First-round RT-PCR with HTBI primers preceded a second-round multiplex PCR. TCRdb ran MiXCR on the multiplex PCR reads and lists one entry per CDR3 protein. The table has more than 1,000,000 distinct CDR3 sequences, about two fifths seen once. Sequencing input: peripheral blood or thyroid tissue (not recorded which). All receptors come from an adult man with Graves' hyperthyroidism.

This clonotype was counted at least ten times. This chain uses TRBV20-1 with TRBJ2-5, with D tentatively TRBD1 (6 bases). The CDR3 is 12 residues long. CDR1 DFQATT and CDR2 SNEGSKA come from the germline V gene (reference sequence). V was shortened by 4 bases and J by 3 bases, with 9 bases between the two germline ends. CDR3 sequence (DNA): TGCAGTGCTATAAGGACAGAAGAGACCCAGTACTTC. It encodes CSAIRTEETQYF.

The J gene is TRBJ2-5, the V gene TRBV12-3 or TRBV12-4; no firm D call. This CDR3 region has 13 residues. With 0 bases removed from V and 3 bases from J, the gap between germline ends came to 5 bases. This CDR3 is CASSLAKKETQYF. The CDR3 DNA follows: TGTGCCAGCAGTTTAGCGAAAAAAGAGACCCAGTACTTC.